This T cell receptor (beta chain) was found in a study of identifying expanded T cells in peripheral blood. Remarks on this clone: Its antigen is not known.

The study's findings and limits: Variance in clone template counts between roughly two-week samples significantly increased with total template count across all healthy donors. Differentially abundant clones: 0.95 to 1.5 between replicates, around 16 at approximately 13 days, approximately 19 at four.

Germline-derived CDR1 and CDR2 are SNHLY and FYNNEI. The CDR3 contains 14 residues. V was cut by 8 bases and J by 3 bases, with 14 bases left in between. This table comes from immunoSEQ multiplex PCR, and its TCRdb copy is limited to in-frame clones, with some not included. The sample has some 75,000 clones, 90% seen once; the top ten hold over 2.5%. During the collection period, no donor immune events like infections were recorded. This receptor was identified in a person aged 18 to 75 in good health. The rearrangement joins TRBV2 to TRBJ2-1; D tentatively reads TRBD1 or TRBD2 (5 bases each). Sequencing was done on a sample of blood. The CDR3 here is CASVPGPNYNEQFF. Written as DNA, the CDR3 is TGTGCCAGCGTTCCGGGACCCAACTACAATGAGCAGTTCTTC. The variable domain in full, with the rest retrieved from reference TRBV2 and TRBJ2-1, is EPEVTQTPSHQVTQMGQEVILRCVPISNHLYFYWYRQILGQKVEFLVSFYNNEISEKSEIFDDQFSVERPDGSNFTLKIRSTKLEDSAMYFCASVPGPNYNEQFFGPGTRLTVL.